This record looks at one TCR beta chain sequence and its context. The antigen is unknown. The table came from immunoSEQ multiplex PCR; TCRdb's copy has only in-frame clones and leaves some out. Of around 20,000 clones in the sample, approximately 90% are singletons; the top ten hold approximately 6.2%. This sample is part of a study of chemoradiotherapy in HPV16-positive cancers. General study findings and limits: HPV-responsive T-cell expansion during chemoradiotherapy was linked to improved recurrence-free survival in HPV16-positive patients. Candidate HPV-specific clones and E7-related TCR motifs grew in tumor during treatment. HPV-specific T cells were functionally defined from only two HPV16-positive patients.

CDR3 length: 14 residues. From germline, CDR1 is MNHNY and CDR2 SVGAGI (reference sequence). V shed 8 bases and J shed 4 bases, with 15 bases lying between them. This chain connects TRBV6-6 to TRBJ1-3, with D maybe TRBD1 (6 bases). Sequences were derived from blood, sampled from a patient who underwent chemoradiotherapy. The source of this sequence is a human donor with HPV-associated anogenital cancer. The CDR3 reads CASVGGAGGNTIYF. The CDR3 DNA reads TGTGCCAGCGTGGGGGGCGCGGGCGGAAACACCATATATTTT.